The next 27 T cell receptor beta chains were all read from a single sample in a study of T-cell reconstitution after alpha-beta-depleted transplantation in children. Preparation of the TCRbeta library was carried out with unique molecular identifiers. TCRdb reanalysed the PCR reads using MiXCR and keeps one entry per CDR3 protein. The data contain 610,000 or so distinct CDR3 sequences, 25% to 30% of them singletons. Sequenced here: PBMCs, sampled before TCRalphabeta/CD19-depleted stem cell transplant. These receptors were obtained from a boy under two years old with Wiskott-Aldrich syndrome, due to receive a stem cell transplant.

In its sample, this clonotype was seen once. At one of its ends the junction is not consistent with the germline gene, which may arise from a read error. V gene TRBV5-1 combines with J gene TRBJ2-4, with D maybe TRBD1 (5 bases). CDR1 SGHRS and CDR2 YFSETQ come from the germline V gene. This CDR3 is 13 amino acids long. The CDR3 DNA reads TGCGCCAGCAGCCCCTGGGGCAAAAACAGTCAGTACTTC. Encoded protein: CASSPWGKNSQYF.

This clonotype has more than one count but fewer than ten. The rearrangement uses TRBV28 and TRBJ2-7, with a weak D call TRBD2 (5 bases). There are 13 residues in the CDR3. Trimming cost V 8 bases and J 4 bases, with 15 bases left between them. Germline-derived CDR1 and CDR2 are MDHEN and SYDVKM. The CDR3 is CASGGRRLYEQYF. CDR3 coding DNA: TGTGCCAGCGGAGGCCGTCGGTTGTACGAGCAGTACTTC.

The chain couples TRBV7-6 to TRBJ2-1, with a possible D match to TRBD1 (6 bases). Germline V gene data show CDR1 as SGHVS and CDR2 as FNYEAQ. The CDR3 totals 17 residues. Trimming cost V 5 bases and J 4 bases, with 21 bases left between them. CDR3 residues: CASSPEPGRGFYNEQFF. CDR3 bases: TGTGCCAGCAGCCCAGAACCGGGCAGGGGTTTTTACAATGAGCAGTTCTTC.

There are a few counts of this clonotype. This chain uses TRBV15 with TRBJ1-5; D is uncertain. This CDR3 is 16 amino acids long. The V gene lost 0 bases and the J gene lost 0 bases, with 9 bases spanning the gap. Germline CDR1 reads LNHNV; CDR2 reads YYDKDF (reference sequence). The CDR3 DNA follows: TGTGCCACCAGCAGAGATAGCAGGTATAGCAATCAGCCCCAGCATTTT. Amino acid sequence: CATSRDSRYSNQPQHF.

The chain uses TRBV6-1 and TRBJ2-6, with D possibly called TRBD1 or TRBD2 (5 bases each). V was clipped by 5 bases and J by 10 bases, with 15 bases between them. The CDR3 spans 14 residues. Germline loops: CDR1 MNHNS, CDR2 SASEGT. CDR3 region: CASSLIGTANVLTF. In DNA form, the CDR3 reads TGTGCCAGCAGTCTGATTGGGACCGCGAACGTCCTGACTTTC.

This clonotype was detected only a few times. This chain joins TRBV5-6 and TRBJ2-1; TRBD2 might be the D (6 bases). The CDR3 has 16 residues. V was pared by 1 base and J by 0 bases, with 11 bases between. Germline V CDR1 and CDR2: SGHDT, YYEEEE. This chain's CDR3 is CASSLQRVSSYNEQFF. The CDR3 bases are TGTGCCAGCAGCTTGCAGCGGGTCAGCTCCTACAATGAGCAGTTCTTC. The entire variable domain, with the rest obtained from reference TRBV5-6 and TRBJ2-1, is as follows: DAGVTQSPTHLIKTRGQQVTLRCSPKSGHDTVSWYQQALGQGPQFIFQYYEEEERQRGNFPDRFSGHQFPNYSSELNVNALLLGDSALYLCASSLQRVSSYNEQFFGPGTRLTVL.

The table lists this clonotype with a few counts. The chain has TRBV5-1 and TRBJ2-5, with 7 bases identical to TRBD2. V dropped 2 bases and J dropped 5; count of bases not matched to a gene: 9. Germline V gene sequence: CDR1 SGHRS, CDR2 YFSETQ. The CDR3 contains 15 residues. DNA for the CDR3: TGCGCCAGCAGCTTTTTGGCGGGAGTGGATGAGACCCAGTACTTC. Translated: CASSFLAGVDETQYF.

V and J are TRBV12-3 or TRBV12-4 and TRBJ2-1; D is possibly TRBD1 (5 bases). V was pared by 5 bases and J by 5 bases, with 13 bases between. The CDR3 is 14 amino acids. The CDR3 region has the DNA TGTGCCAGCAGTCTGAGGACACGTAACAATGAGCAGTTCTTC. It codes for CASSLRTRNNEQFF.

The chain employs TRBV10-3 and TRBJ1-6; D call uncertain. The germline V and J ends were trimmed by 3 bases and 0 bases, with 9 bases remaining between them. CDR3 length equals 16 residues. Germline-derived CDR1 and CDR2 are ENHRY and SYGVKD. CDR3 nucleotide sequence: TGTGCCATCAGTGATGGGATACGCTCCTATAATTCACCCCTCCACTTT. Translation gives CAISDGIRSYNSPLHF.

This clonotype has a single count. V is TRBV10-3 and J is TRBJ1-1; the D is unclear. Trimming took 2 bases from V and 5 from J, leaving 12 bases between them. The CDR3 is 14 residues long. Germline V lookup: CDR1 ENHRY, CDR2 SYGVKD. The DNA of the CDR3 is TGTGCCATCAGTGAGGGCCGAGGAATAACTGAAGCTTTCTTT. Amino acid sequence: CAISEGRGITEAFF.

This clonotype showed up just a few times. The gene calls are TRBV5-1 and TRBJ2-1; 11 nucleotides agree with TRBD2. Germline assignment: CDR1 SGHRS and CDR2 YFSETQ. The CDR3 extends over 15 amino acids. Trimming cost V 4 bases and J 9 bases; bases outside gene matches: 9. CDR3 coding DNA: TGCGCCAGCAGCACTCTAGCGGGAGGAACGGGTGAGCAGTTCTTC. It codes for CASSTLAGGTGEQFF.

This clonotype was found a few times. V usage is TRBV5-1 and J usage is TRBJ2-1; D remains unclear. Germline CDR1 is SGHRS and CDR2 is YFSETQ. The length of the CDR3 is 14 residues. V was shortened by 0 bases and J by 4 bases, with 8 bases between the two germline ends. CDR3 loop: CASSLEAPYNEQFF. For the CDR3, the DNA is TGCGCCAGCAGCTTGGAAGCGCCTTACAATGAGCAGTTCTTC.

In its sample, this clonotype was seen a few times. The chain employs TRBV12-3 or TRBV12-4 and TRBJ2-5, with D hard to call. Trimming left V 6 bases short and J 4 bases short, with 12 bases between. The CDR3 length is 13 residues. CDR3 nucleotides: TGTGCCAGCAGCCCCGGGTTTGGAGAGACCCAGTACTTC. It codes for CASSPGFGETQYF.

The chain links TRBV16 to TRBJ2-3; perhaps TRBD1 as D (6 bases). The germline V gene has CDR1 KGHSY and CDR2 FQNENV. The CDR3 is made up of 15 amino acids. V lost 0 bases to trimming and J lost 4 bases, with 11 bases between them. The CDR3 DNA reads as TGTGCCAGCAGCCAATCGGTACAGGGTGCAGATACGCAGTATTTT. Protein: CASSQSVQGADTQYF.

This clonotype showed up just a few times. The rearrangement uses TRBV19 and TRBJ2-7; TRBD1 aligns across 7 bases. The CDR3 consists of 14 residues. J lost 3 bases, V lost 4 bases, and 6 bases had no gene match. CDR1 is LNHDA and CDR2 is SQIVND in the germline V gene (reference sequence). The CDR3 protein is CASSTGQELYEQYF. In DNA form, the CDR3 reads TGTGCCAGTAGTACAGGACAGGAGCTCTACGAGCAGTACTTC.

This chain uses TRBV27 with TRBJ2-1; 10 bases line up with TRBD2. The CDR3 is 13 residues long. Germline V CDR1 and CDR2: MNHEY, SMNVEV (reference sequence). V gave up 11 bases and J gave up 4 bases; unmatched junction bases: 5. The CDR3 coding sequence is TGTGCCGCCCGGACTAGCGGTTACAATGAGCAGTTCTTC. Translated: CAARTSGYNEQFF.

J is TRBJ2-7 and V is TRBV7-8, with D possibly being TRBD1 or TRBD2 (5 bases each). Trimming left V 7 bases short and J 1 base short, with 23 bases between. There are 17 residues in the CDR3. The germline CDR1 and CDR2 sequences are SGHVS and FQNEAQ. DNA for the CDR3: TGTGCCAGCAACTCAGAAAGGTACAGGCCGGGGTCCTACGAGCAGTACTTC. This encodes CASNSERYRPGSYEQYF.

This clonotype showed up just a few times. The chain combines TRBV5-6 with TRBJ2-5; D is possibly TRBD1 or TRBD2 (5 bases each). The CDR3 is 14 amino acids. Germline V CDR1 and CDR2: SGHDT, YYEEEE. V dropped 5 bases and J dropped 2 bases, with 13 bases sitting between them. The DNA of the CDR3 is TGTGCCAGCAGTACGGGACCCGCGCAAGAGACCCAGTACTTC. This translates into CASSTGPAQETQYF. Full variable domain (remainder filled in from reference TRBV5-6 and TRBJ2-5): DAGVTQSPTHLIKTRGQQVTLRCSPKSGHDTVSWYQQALGQGPQFIFQYYEEEERQRGNFPDRFSGHQFPNYSSELNVNALLLGDSALYLCASSTGPAQETQYFGPGTRLLVL.

A few counts support this clonotype. The chain combines TRBV10-3 with TRBJ2-3; D perhaps matches TRBD1 (6 bases). The CDR3 runs to 15 residues. Trimming cost V 5 bases and J 0 bases, with 12 bases left between them. CDR1 and CDR2 (germline): ENHRY, SYGVKD. The CDR3 region is CAISLGTPSTDTQYF. The CDR3 coding sequence is TGTGCCATCAGTTTGGGGACACCGAGCACAGATACGCAGTATTTT.

V is TRBV5-6 and J is TRBJ2-7, with 9 nucleotides matching TRBD1. V lost 2 bases and J lost 6; bases outside the gene matches: 9. CDR3 size: 15 residues. Germline CDR1 is SGHDT and CDR2 is YYEEEE. CDR3 in DNA: TGTGCCAGCAGCTTCTTTCGGACAGGGGTCCCCGAGCAGTACTTC. Translated: CASSFFRTGVPEQYF.

The sample holds a few counts of this clonotype. The V and J genes are TRBV6-2 or TRBV6-3 and TRBJ2-3; TRBD2 aligns across 8 bases. The CDR3 loop spans 15 amino acids. CDR1 is MNHEY and CDR2 is SVGEGT in the germline V gene. The trim removed 10 bases at V and 0 bases at J, leaving 9 bases unmatched. Here the CDR3 DNA reads TGTGCCATTCAAGGACTAGCAGCTAGCACAGATACGCAGTATTTT. It codes for CAIQGLAASTDTQYF.

The CDR3 region has the DNA TGTGCCAGCAGCTTAGGTAGCTCAGGTCCAGAGGAGCAGTACTTC. Protein product: CASSLGSSGPEEQYF. This chain connects TRBV7-2 to TRBJ2-7; unclear D gene. This CDR3 has 15 residues. V lost 1 base and J lost 7, with 17 bases in between. CDR1 and CDR2 (germline): SGHTA, FQGNSA.

The chain is built from TRBV3-1 and TRBJ1-6; no definite D call. The length of the CDR3 is 18 residues. V was trimmed by 7 bases and J by 0 bases, leaving 19 bases between them. Germline-derived CDR1 and CDR2 are LGHDT and YNNKEL (reference sequence). The CDR3 DNA follows: TGTGCCAGCACCAATAAGTCCCCAAGGAGCTCCTATAATTCACCCCTCCACTTT. This encodes CASTNKSPRSSYNSPLHF.

This clonotype has a handful of counts. The chain joins TRBV5-1 to TRBJ2-3, with D perhaps TRBD1 or TRBD2 (5 bases each). V was pared by 0 bases and J by 5 bases, with 13 bases between. Germline V gene lookup returns CDR1 SGHRS and CDR2 YFSETQ. The CDR3 totals 15 residues. CDR3 amino acids: CASSLGGPEGDTQYF. The CDR3 nucleotides read TGCGCCAGCAGCTTGGGGGGACCTGAGGGAGATACGCAGTATTTT.

V usage is TRBV4-2 and J usage is TRBJ1-2; D is possibly TRBD1 (6 bases). V was cut by 1 base and J by 4 bases, with 19 bases left in between. The CDR3 spans 17 residues. Germline-derived CDR1 and CDR2 are LGHNA and YNFKEQ. The CDR3 DNA sequence: TGTGCCAGCAGCCAAGTTAGCCAGGGGCGCTTGGGCTATGGCTACACCTTC. Translated, it gives CASSQVSQGRLGYGYTF.

The table lists this clonotype with a few counts. This chain uses TRBV10-3 with TRBJ1-5; D might be TRBD1 (5 bases). Trimming shortened V by 7 bases and J by 0 bases, and 10 bases separated the two germline ends. Germline V gene data show CDR1 as ENHRY and CDR2 as SYGVKD. This CDR3 has 14 residues. The CDR3 coding sequence is TGTGCCATCAACCCGGACAATAGCAATCAGCCCCAGCATTTT. This translates into CAINPDNSNQPQHF.

The V call is TRBV11-2, the J call TRBJ2-1; 7 nucleotides line up with TRBD2. The CDR3 covers 16 residues. V was clipped by 3 bases and J by 0 bases; unmatched bases: 5. In germline, CDR1 is SGHAT, CDR2 FQNNGV. CDR3 DNA sequence: TGTGCCAGCAGCTTCCAAGCGGGAAGCTCCTACAATGAGCAGTTCTTC. This gives the protein CASSFQAGSSYNEQFF.